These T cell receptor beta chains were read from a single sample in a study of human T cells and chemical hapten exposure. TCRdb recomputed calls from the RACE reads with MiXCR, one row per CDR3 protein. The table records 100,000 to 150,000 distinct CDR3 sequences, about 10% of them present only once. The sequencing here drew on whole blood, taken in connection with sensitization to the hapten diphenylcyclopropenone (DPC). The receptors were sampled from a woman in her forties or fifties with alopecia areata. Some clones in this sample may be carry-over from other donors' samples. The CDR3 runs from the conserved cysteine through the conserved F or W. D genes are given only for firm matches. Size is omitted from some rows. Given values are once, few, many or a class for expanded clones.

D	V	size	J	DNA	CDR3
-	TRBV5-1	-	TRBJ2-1	TGCGCCAGCAGCTTGGGAGGGGGTATTGAGCAGTTCTTC	CASSLGGGIEQFF
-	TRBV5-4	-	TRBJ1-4	TGTGCCAGCAGCTTGGGAACGGGAGGTGAAAAACTGTTTTTT	CASSLGTGGEKLFF
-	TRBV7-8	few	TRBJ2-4	TGTGCCAGCAGCATAAGGCCCGGGATTGCCAAAAACATTCAGTACTTC	CASSIRPGIAKNIQYF
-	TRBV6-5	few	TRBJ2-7	TGTGCCAGCAGTTACTCGATTCCAACTGGGACACCATTTTACGAGCAGTACTTC	CASSYSIPTGTPFYEQYF
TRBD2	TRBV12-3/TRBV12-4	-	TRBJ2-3	TGTGCCAGCAGTGGACTAGCGGGGGCCGGGGGATTCAGAGAGGCTAGCACAGATACGCAGTATTTT	CASSGLAGAGGFREASTDTQYF
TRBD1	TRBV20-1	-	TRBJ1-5	TGCAGTGCTAGCGATGTCAGGGGGCGCAATCAGCCCCAGCATTTT	CSASDVRGRNQPQHF
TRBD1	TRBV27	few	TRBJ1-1	TGTGCCAGCAGTTTATACCGGACAGGGGGCTTCGCTGAAGCTTTCTTT	CASSLYRTGGFAEAFF
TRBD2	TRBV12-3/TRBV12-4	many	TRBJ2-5	TGTGCCAGCAGCTCCCCCGTCGGGGGGGAGACCCAGTACTTC	CASSSPVGGETQYF
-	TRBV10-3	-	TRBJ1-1	TGTGCCATCACCGGGGGCAACACTGAAGCTTTCTTT	CAITGGNTEAFF
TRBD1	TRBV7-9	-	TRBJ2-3	TGTGCCAGCAGACAGGGGGTCACAGATACGCAGTATTTT	CASRQGVTDTQYF
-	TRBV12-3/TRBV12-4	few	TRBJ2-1	TGTGCCAGCAGTTTTTTTAGAAACAATGAGCAGTTCTTC	CASSFFRNNEQFF
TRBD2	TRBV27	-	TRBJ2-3	TGTGCCAGGAGAGCGCCGGGACTAGCGGGGGGGGCGGGGACAGATACGCAGTATTTT	CARRAPGLAGGAGTDTQYF
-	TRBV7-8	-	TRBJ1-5	TGTGCCAGCAGCTTAAGCCAGGGAAATCAGCCCCAGCATTTT	CASSLSQGNQPQHF
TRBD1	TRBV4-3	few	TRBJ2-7	TGCGCCAGCAGCCGACGGCAGGGGACAGGGGGCGGTGAGCAGTACTTC	CASSRRQGTGGGEQYF
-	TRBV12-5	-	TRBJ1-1	TGTGCTAGTGGTTTGGGGGGCACTGAAGCTTTCTTT	CASGLGGTEAFF
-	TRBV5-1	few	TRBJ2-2	TGCGCCAGCAGCTTGGTACTGAACACCGGGGAGCTGTTTTTT	CASSLVLNTGELFF
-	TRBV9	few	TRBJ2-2	TGTGCCAGCAGCGGGGACTTGAACACCGGGGAGCTGTTTTTT	CASSGDLNTGELFF
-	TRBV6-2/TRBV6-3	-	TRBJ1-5	TGTGCCAGCAGGGGGGTCCCGGGCAATCAGCCCCAGCATTTT	CASRGVPGNQPQHF
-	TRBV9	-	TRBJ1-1	TGTGCCAGCAGCGTAGGCCAGGGGAAGGACACTGAAGCTTTCTTT	CASSVGQGKDTEAFF
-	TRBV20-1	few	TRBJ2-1	TGCAGTGCCCAGAGGCTCAGCTCCTACAATGAGCAGTTCTTC	CSAQRLSSYNEQFF
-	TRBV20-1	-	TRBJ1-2	TGCAGTGCTTTTAGCGGCGGTTATGGCTACACCTTC	CSAFSGGYGYTF
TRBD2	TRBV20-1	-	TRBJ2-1	TGCAGTGCTAGAGATTGTCGACTAGCGGCTGAGCAGTTCTTC	CSARDCRLAAEQFF
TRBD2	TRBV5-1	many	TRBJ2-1	TGCGCCAGCAGCTTGGCCCAGAGCGGGGGCCTGAATGAGCAGTTCTTC	CASSLAQSGGLNEQFF
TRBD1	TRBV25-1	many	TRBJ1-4	TGTGCCAGTGCCACCCACGACAGGGGCGATAGGAAACTGTTTTTT	CASATHDRGDRKLFF
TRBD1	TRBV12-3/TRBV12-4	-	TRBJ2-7	TGTGCCAGCAGTGCACAGACAGGGGGAGGCTACGAGCAGTACTTC	CASSAQTGGGYEQYF
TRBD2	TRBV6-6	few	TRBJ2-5	TGTGCCAGCAGGATGGGGGGGGGTACGAAGACCCAGTACTTC	CASRMGGGTKTQYF
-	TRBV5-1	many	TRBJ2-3	TGCGCCAGCAGCTCGACAGGGACTAGCACAGATACGCAGTATTTT	CASSSTGTSTDTQYF
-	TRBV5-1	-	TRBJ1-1	TGCGCCAGCAGCTTGGCCGAGAACACTGAAGCTTTCTTT	CASSLAENTEAFF
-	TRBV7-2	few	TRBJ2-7	TGTGCCAGCAGCTTACAAGCTTTAGCCTACGAGCAGTACTTC	CASSLQALAYEQYF
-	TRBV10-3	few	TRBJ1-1	TGTGCCATCAGGGCAGGCCAGGGGACTGAAGCTTTCTTT	CAIRAGQGTEAFF
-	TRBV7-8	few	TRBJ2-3	TGTGCCAGCAGCTCCGAACAGGGTTCAGATACGCAGTATTTT	CASSSEQGSDTQYF
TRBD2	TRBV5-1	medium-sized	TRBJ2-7	TGCGCCAGCAGCTCTAGCGGGCACTACTCCTACGAGCAGTACTTC	CASSSSGHYSYEQYF